These 9 T cell receptor beta chains came from one sample sequenced in a study of T cell clonality in common variable immunodeficiency. Data came from immunoSEQ multiplex PCR; TCRdb stores just in-frame clones and leaves some out. The sample has about 45,000 clones, none seen only once; the top ten hold 10%. The sample was peripheral blood mononuclear cells. These receptors all come from a person between 18 and 75 years old in good health.

This clone was seen ten or more times. A junction boundary mismatches the germline segment, possibly from a read error. The CDR3 extends 3 residues past the end of the read, so its final part is completed from the germline J gene. The rearrangement uses TRBV28 and TRBJ1-2; 7 nucleotides match TRBD1. CDR1 and CDR2 from the germline V gene are MDHEN and SYDVKM. The CDR3 contains 14 residues. Partial CDR3 DNA: TGTGCCAGCAGTCCTGGGACAGCGTCTTATGAC. Translated: CASSPGTASYD. The whole CDR3 protein is CASSPGTASYDYTF.

This clone was picked up many times. CDR3 protein: CSAPHLAGGHYNEQFF. The DNA read from the CDR3 is TGCAGTGCTCCACACTTAGCGGGAGGCCACTACAATGAG. The chain is built from TRBV20-1 and TRBJ2-1; TRBD2 agrees at 10 bases. The CDR3 goes on 3 residues after the read ends, and that part is filled in from the germline J gene. CDR1 DFQATT and CDR2 SNEGSKA come from the germline V gene (reference sequence). This CDR3 has 16 residues. The J segment lost 3 bases and the V segment lost 5 bases, leaving 10 bases of the junction unmatched.

This clone was recorded at least ten times. The observed sequence ends 3 residues before the CDR3 terminus, with the missing tail filled in from the germline J gene. The rearrangement uses TRBV20-1 and TRBJ1-2; 8 bases are a match to TRBD1. This CDR3 is built from 14 residues. J lost 3 bases, V lost 4 bases, and 7 bases had no gene match. Germline CDR1 is DFQATT and CDR2 is SNEGSKA (reference sequence). Partial CDR3 DNA: TGCAGTGCTAAATGGTTGGGACAGGACTATGGC. It yields the protein CSAKWLGQDYG. The full CDR3 is CSAKWLGQDYGYTF.

Many counts were recorded for this clone. From the germline J gene comes the end of the CDR3, since the read stops 3 residues before it. In the same sample, other DNA sequences code for this CDR3. This chain joins TRBV29-1 and TRBJ1-1; 8 bases map to TRBD1. This CDR3 comprises 13 residues. Germline V gene sequence: CDR1 SQVTM, CDR2 ANQGSEA. Unmatched junction bases numbered 7, after V lost 6 bases and J lost 4 bases. CDR3 DNA (partial): TGCAGCGTCGTAACAGGGGGAATCACTGAA. This encodes CSVVTGGITE. The entire CDR3 sequence reads CSVVTGGITEAFF.

This clone appeared many times. The CDR3 extends 3 residues past the end of the read, so its final part is completed from the germline J gene. This sequence joins TRBV7-2 and TRBJ1-2, with 8 bases aligning to TRBD1. Germline V lookup: CDR1 SGHTA, CDR2 FQGNSA. The trim removed 5 bases at V and 4 bases at J, leaving 3 bases unmatched. CDR3 size: 13 residues. Incomplete CDR3 DNA: TGTGCCAGCAGCCGACAGGGGATCTATGGC. Protein: CASSRQGIYG. The whole CDR3 sequence is CASSRQGIYGYTF.

In this sample, this clone turned up many times. From the germline J gene comes the end of the CDR3, since the read stops 3 residues before it. This chain joins TRBV12-3 or TRBV12-4 and TRBJ2-1, with 7 bases matching TRBD2. The CDR3 length is 14 residues. The junction had 12 bases not matched to a gene; V was cut back by 7 bases and J by 9 bases. The CDR3 sequence: CASTSVGGRSEQFF. Incomplete CDR3 DNA: TGTGCCAGCACCTCTGTCGGCGGGAGATCTGAG.

This clone appeared many times. The sequenced fragment ends 3 residues before the CDR3 boundary, so the rest is inferred from the germline J gene. The rearrangement joins TRBV19 to TRBJ1-2; D possibly corresponds to TRBD1 (5 bases). The length of the CDR3 is 15 residues. Looked up from germline, CDR1 is LNHDA and CDR2 is SQIVND (reference sequence). V was cut by 2 bases and J by 5 bases, with 15 bases left in between. The sequenced part of the CDR3 DNA is TGTGCCAGTAGTATAACGGGGGATAAGGAGTATGGC. It specifies CASSITGDKEYG. The CDR3 in full is CASSITGDKEYGYTF. The full variable domain, with the rest looked up from reference TRBV19 and TRBJ1-2, is DGGITQSPKYLFRKEGQNVTLSCEQNLNHDAMYWYRQDPGQGLRLIYYSQIVNDFQKGDIAEGYSVSREKKESFPLTVTSAQKNPTAFYLCASSITGDKEYGYTFGSGTRLTVV.

This clone was seen repeatedly, ten times or more. Sequence at one end of the junction differs from germline and may be a read error. The observed sequence ends 3 residues before the CDR3 terminus, with the missing tail filled in from the germline J gene. The chain carries TRBV12-3 or TRBV12-4 and TRBJ1-2; D may be TRBD1 (5 bases). The CDR3 loop spans 11 amino acids. CDR3 in amino acids: CASSWGDGYTF. The sequenced part of the CDR3 DNA is TGTGCCAGTAGTTGGGGGGATGGC.

This clone was counted many times. Sequencing ends 3 residues short of the CDR3 end; the germline J gene provides the rest. The chain combines TRBV5-1 with TRBJ1-2; 11 nucleotides match TRBD1. Germline V gives CDR1 SGHRS, CDR2 YFSETQ. V shed 2 bases and J 6 bases; nucleotides not matched to a gene: 9. There are 16 residues in the CDR3. CDR3 protein: CASSFDGQGAIDGYTF. The sequenced CDR3 bases are TGCGCCAGCAGCTTCGATGGACAGGGGGCGATAGATGGC.